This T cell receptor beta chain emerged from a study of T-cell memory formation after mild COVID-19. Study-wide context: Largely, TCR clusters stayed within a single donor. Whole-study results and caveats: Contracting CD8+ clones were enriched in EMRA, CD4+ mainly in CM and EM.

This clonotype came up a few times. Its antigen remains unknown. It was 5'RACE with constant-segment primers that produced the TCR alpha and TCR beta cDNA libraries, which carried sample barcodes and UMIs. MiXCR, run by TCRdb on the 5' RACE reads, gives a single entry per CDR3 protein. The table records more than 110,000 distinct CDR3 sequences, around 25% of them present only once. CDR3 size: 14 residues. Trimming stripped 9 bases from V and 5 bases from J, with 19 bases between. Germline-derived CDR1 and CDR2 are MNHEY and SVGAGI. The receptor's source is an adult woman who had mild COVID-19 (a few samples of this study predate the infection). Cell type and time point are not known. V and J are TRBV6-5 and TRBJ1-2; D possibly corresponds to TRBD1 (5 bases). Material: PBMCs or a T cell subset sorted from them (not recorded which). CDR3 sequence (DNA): TGTGCCAGTTCGGAAGGGGCAGGGTCGTATGGCTACACCTTC. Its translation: CASSEGAGSYGYTF.